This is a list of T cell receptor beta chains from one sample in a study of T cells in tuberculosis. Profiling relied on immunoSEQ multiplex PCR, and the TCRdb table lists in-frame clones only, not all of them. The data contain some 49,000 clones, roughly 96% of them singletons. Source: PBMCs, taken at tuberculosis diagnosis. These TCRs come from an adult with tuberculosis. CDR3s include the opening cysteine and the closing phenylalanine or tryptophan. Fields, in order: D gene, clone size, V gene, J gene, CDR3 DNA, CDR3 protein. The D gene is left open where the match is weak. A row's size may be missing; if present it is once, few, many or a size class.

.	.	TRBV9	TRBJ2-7	TGTGCCAGCAGCGTAGCCCCTAGTACCTACGAGCAGTACTTC	CASSVAPSTYEQYF
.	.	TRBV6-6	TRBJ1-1	TGTGCCAGCAGTTACGATGAGGGGGTTCTTTCTGAAGCTTTCTTT	CASSYDEGVLSEAFF
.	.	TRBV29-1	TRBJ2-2	TGCAGCGTGGTGGGCGGGTCGACGAACACCGGGGAGCTGTTTTTT	CSVVGGSTNTGELFF
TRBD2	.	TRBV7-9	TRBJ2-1	TGTGCCAGCAGCCCCAGGACTAGCGGACGACATAAAAATGAGCAGTTCTTC	CASSPRTSGRHKNEQFF
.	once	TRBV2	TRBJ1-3	TGTGCCAGCAGGGGGGGTTGGACATTTGCTGGAAACACCATATATTTT	CASRGGWTFAGNTIYF
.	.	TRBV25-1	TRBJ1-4	TGTGCCAGCCGGCGGACTAATGAAAAACTGTTTTTT	CASRRTNEKLFF
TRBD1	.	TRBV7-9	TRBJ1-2	TGTGCCAGCAGCCCTCGGACAGGCAACTATGGCTACACCTTC	CASSPRTGNYGYTF
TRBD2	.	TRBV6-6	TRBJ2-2	TGTGCCAGCAGTCCCGGGACTAGCGGGACCGGGGAGCTGTTTTTT	CASSPGTSGTGELFF
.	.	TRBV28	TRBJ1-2	TGTGCCAGCAGTCCGATGATAGCTAACTATGGCTACACCTTC	CASSPMIANYGYTF
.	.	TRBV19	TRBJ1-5	TGTGCCAGTAGTATGCGGCGGGGTGATCAGCCCCAGCATTTT	CASSMRRGDQPQHF
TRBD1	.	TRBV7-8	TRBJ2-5	TGTGCCAGCAGCCCACGACCGGGACAGCAGCAAGAGACCCAGTACTTC	CASSPRPGQQQETQYF
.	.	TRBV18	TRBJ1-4	TGTGCCAGCTCATCACTCAGGGATTCACGAGAAAAACTGTTTTTT	CASSSLRDSREKLFF
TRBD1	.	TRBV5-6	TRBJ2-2	TGTGCCAGCAGCTTGGAACAGGGGATAAGGGAGCTGTTTTTT	CASSLEQGIRELFF
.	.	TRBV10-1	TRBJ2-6	TGCGCCAGTATAACAGGGCTCATGACGACTGGGGCCAACGTCCTGACTTTC	CASITGLMTTGANVLTF
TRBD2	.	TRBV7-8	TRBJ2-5	TGTGCCAGCAGCTTATTAGGTCTTGCGGGAGTGGTAAAAGAGACCCAGTACTTC	CASSLLGLAGVVKETQYF
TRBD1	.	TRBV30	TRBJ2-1	TGTGCCTGGAGTGTACGACAGGGGGCGAAGTTCTTC	CAWSVRQGAKFF
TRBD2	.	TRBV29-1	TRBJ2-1	TGCAGCGTTGAAGGTGGACTAGCGAGTCACCTCCCCTACAATGAGCAGTTCTTC	CSVEGGLASHLPYNEQFF
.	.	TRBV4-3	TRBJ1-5	TGCGCCAGCAGCCCGAGGGTTGGCGGCAATCAGCCCCAGCATTTT	CASSPRVGGNQPQHF
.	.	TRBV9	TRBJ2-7	TGTGCCAGCAGCACTACGGGACTTAGTTACGAGCAGTACTTC	CASSTTGLSYEQYF
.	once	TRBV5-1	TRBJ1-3	TGCGCCAGCAGCGGGACCGCGGGAAACTCTGGAAACACCATATATTTT	CASSGTAGNSGNTIYF
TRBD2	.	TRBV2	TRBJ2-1	TGTGCCAGCAGTAAGCGGGAGGAAGGGCAGTTCTTC	CASSKREEGQFF
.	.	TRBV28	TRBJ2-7	TGTGCCAGCAGTCCATCCCGTCGCGGGTTTTCGAGCTCCTACGAGCAGTACTTC	CASSPSRRGFSSSYEQYF
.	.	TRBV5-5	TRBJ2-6	TGTGCCAGCAGCTTATTAGCGGCAGGCTCTGGGGCCAACGTCCTGACTTTC	CASSLLAAGSGANVLTF
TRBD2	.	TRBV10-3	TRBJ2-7	TGTGCCATCAGCTCTGGACTAGCGGGAGGTTTCTACGAGCAGTACTTC	CAISSGLAGGFYEQYF
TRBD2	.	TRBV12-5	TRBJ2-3	TGTGCTAGTGGTTCCCCCACTAGCGGGGCAGATACGCAGTATTTT	CASGSPTSGADTQYF
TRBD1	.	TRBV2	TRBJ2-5	TGTGCCAGCAGTGTAGGGACAGGGGTGTGGGAGACCCAGTACTTC	CASSVGTGVWETQYF
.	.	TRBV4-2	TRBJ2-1	TGTGCCAGCAGCCAATTCGCCGGGAGCAGTGAGCAGTTCTTC	CASSQFAGSSEQFF
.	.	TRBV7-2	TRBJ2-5	TGTGCCAGCAGCTTACCAGGGGCGGAATTAAAAGAGACCCAGTACTTC	CASSLPGAELKETQYF
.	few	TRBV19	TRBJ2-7	TGTGCCAGTAGTATTGACTCCGCGGGACAGTCCGAGCAGTACTTC	CASSIDSAGQSEQYF
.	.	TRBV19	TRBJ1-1	TGTGCCAGTAGTATGGTTGGTGTTGGCAGAGAAGCTTTCTTT	CASSMVGVGREAFF
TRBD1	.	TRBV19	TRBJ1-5	TGTGCCAGTAGTATTTCAGGGGGTCAAAATAGCAATCAGCCCCAGCATTTT	CASSISGGQNSNQPQHF
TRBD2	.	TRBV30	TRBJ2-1	TGTGCCTGGAGTAGGGGACTAGCCGCCAATGAGCAGTTCTTC	CAWSRGLAANEQFF
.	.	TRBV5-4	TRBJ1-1	TGTGCCAGCAGCTTGCAGGGAATGAACACTGAAGCTTTCTTT	CASSLQGMNTEAFF
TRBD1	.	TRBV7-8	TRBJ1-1	TGTGCCAGCAGCTACAGGGGATTGGTAGCTTTCTTT	CASSYRGLVAFF
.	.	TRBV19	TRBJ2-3	TGTGCCAGTAGCGGGTCCAGGGGCGCGGATACGCAGTATTTT	CASSGSRGADTQYF
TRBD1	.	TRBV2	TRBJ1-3	TGTGCCAGCAGTGGATCCGGGGCAGGGGGCGGATCGAACACCATATATTTT	CASSGSGAGGGSNTIYF
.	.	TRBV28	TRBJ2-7	TGTGCCAGCAGTTTTTTAACAGGAACGTTGTACGAGCAGTACTTC	CASSFLTGTLYEQYF
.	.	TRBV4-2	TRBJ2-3	TGTGCCAGCAGCCAAGCTAGCGAGAGCACAGATACGCAGTATTTT	CASSQASESTDTQYF
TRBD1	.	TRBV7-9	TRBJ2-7	TGTGCCAGCAGCTTACAGGGGGCGAACGAGCAGTACTTC	CASSLQGANEQYF
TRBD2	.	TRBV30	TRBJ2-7	TGTGCCTGGAGTGTAAACGGTCTAGCGGGATCCGGCGAGCAGTACTTC	CAWSVNGLAGSGEQYF
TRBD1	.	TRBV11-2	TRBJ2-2	TGTGCCAGCAGTTCATTAGGACAGGGGGCCCTATTGAACACCGGGGAGCTGTTTTTT	CASSSLGQGALLNTGELFF
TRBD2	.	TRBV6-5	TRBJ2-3	TGTGCCAGCAGTTACACGCTGGGGAGGGCGGCAGATACGCAGTATTTT	CASSYTLGRAADTQYF
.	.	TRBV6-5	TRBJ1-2	TGTGCCAGCAGTTCCTCTACGTCCGGGAGGTCCTATGGCTACACCTTC	CASSSSTSGRSYGYTF